The 21 T cell receptor beta chains below come from one sample, sequenced in a study of blood T cell repertoires in COVID-19. Assay: immunoSEQ multiplex PCR; the TCRdb copy retains only in-frame clones and omits some. The table records about 190,000 clones, about 83% of them present only once. The sequencing sample was made of peripheral blood. The receptor set was obtained from a woman in her 70s with active or convalescent COVID-19.

The V and J genes are TRBV2 and TRBJ2-3; the D gene is possibly TRBD2 (6 bases). Germline V gives CDR1 SNHLY, CDR2 FYNNEI. The germline V and J ends were trimmed by 1 base and 7 bases, with 9 bases remaining between them. This CDR3 is 13 amino acids long. CDR3 sequence: CASSEGLAYTQYF. The CDR3 DNA reads TGTGCCAGCAGTGAAGGGCTAGCGTATACGCAGTATTTT.

CDR3 DNA sequence: TGTGCCAGCAGCCCGGAAGGGGCAGACTATGGCTACACCTTC. As protein: CASSPEGADYGYTF. The V gene is TRBV7-2, the J gene TRBJ1-2; the D gene is possibly TRBD1 (5 bases). Trimming took 5 bases from V and 3 from J, leaving 13 bases between them. Germline V CDR1 and CDR2: SGHTA, FQGNSA. This CDR3 has 14 residues.

This chain links TRBV15 with TRBJ2-1; the match to TRBD2 covers 9 bases. Germline V CDR1 and CDR2: LNHNV, YYDKDF (reference sequence). V trimming: 3 bases; J trimming: 6 bases; junction bases outside the gene matches: 12. The CDR3 is 17 amino acids. This CDR3 reads CATSSGVGLAGRNEQFF. For the CDR3, the DNA is TGTGCCACCAGCAGTGGGGTGGGGCTAGCGGGACGCAATGAGCAGTTCTTC.

The chain employs TRBV15 and TRBJ1-5; tentatively, D is TRBD1 (5 bases). Germline V gene sequence: CDR1 LNHNV, CDR2 YYDKDF (reference sequence). The V end lost 1 base, the J end lost 3 bases, and 10 bases lay between the germline ends. This CDR3 has 15 amino acids. CDR3 nucleotides: TGTGCCACCAGCAGAGGGCGGGGACCCAATCAGCCCCAGCATTTT. As protein: CATSRGRGPNQPQHF.

The rearrangement uses TRBV11-2 and TRBJ1-4; maybe TRBD1 (5 bases). The V end lost 5 bases, the J end lost 3 bases, and 10 bases lay between the germline ends. Germline CDR1 reads SGHAT; CDR2 reads FQNNGV. There are 14 residues in the CDR3. This CDR3 is CASSGHRSNEKLFF. CDR3 coding DNA: TGTGCCAGCAGCGGGCACAGGTCTAATGAAAAACTGTTTTTT.

The V call is TRBV15, the J call TRBJ1-4; D is unclear. CDR1 and CDR2 from the germline V gene are LNHNV and YYDKDF (reference sequence). V dropped 1 base and J dropped 0 bases, with 12 bases sitting between them. The CDR3 is 17 amino acids. CDR3 nucleotide sequence: TGTGCCACCAGCAGAGTTACTTGGGCAGCAACTAATGAAAAACTGTTTTTT. As protein: CATSRVTWAATNEKLFF. Full variable domain (rest looked up from reference TRBV15 and TRBJ1-4): DAMVIQNPRYQVTQFGKPVTLSCSQTLNHNVMYWYQQKSSQAPKLLFHYYDKDFNNEADTPDNFQSRRPNTSFCFLDIRSPGLGDTAMYLCATSRVTWAATNEKLFFGSGTQLSVL.

This clone was seen a single time. CDR3 region: CASSSFDEQFF. CDR3 nucleotide sequence: TGTGCCAGCAGTTCCTTCGATGAGCAGTTCTTC. The chain uses TRBV12-3 or TRBV12-4 and TRBJ2-1, with unresolved D. Between the trimmed V and J ends, which lost 4 bases and 8 bases, there was a span of 6 bases. This CDR3 spans 11 amino acids.

This chain uses TRBV7-8 with TRBJ2-5, with 9 bases fitting TRBD2. After removal of 1 base from V and 4 bases from J, the junction contained 10 bases not matched to a gene. The CDR3 has 17 amino acids. Germline loops: CDR1 SGHVS, CDR2 FQNEAQ. CDR3 nucleotide sequence: TGTGCCAGCAGCTTAGTTAGCGGGAGCGGGTTGCGAGAGACCCAGTACTTC. Amino acid sequence: CASSLVSGSGLRETQYF.

The rearrangement links TRBV2 to TRBJ1-1; TRBD1 might be the D (6 bases). V lost 3 bases and J lost 11, with 13 bases in between. Germline CDR1 reads SNHLY; CDR2 reads FYNNEI. The CDR3 runs to 12 residues. The CDR3 loop reads CASSEFRGFAFF. The CDR3 DNA is TGTGCCAGCAGTGAGTTCAGGGGCTTCGCTTTCTTT.

The genes are TRBV6-6 and TRBJ1-2, with TRBD1 matching over 8 bases. The CDR3 consists of 15 residues. The J segment lost 6 bases and the V segment lost 0 bases, leaving 6 bases of the junction unmatched. In germline, CDR1 is MNHNY, CDR2 SVGAGI (reference sequence). The CDR3 region is CASSYSTGGHHGYTF. Here the CDR3 DNA reads TGTGCCAGCAGTTACTCAACAGGGGGGCATCATGGCTACACCTTC.

This clone appeared once. The chain links TRBV28 to TRBJ2-7; TRBD2 aligns across 8 bases. CDR1 and CDR2 from the germline V gene are MDHEN and SYDVKM. J was trimmed by 6 bases and V by 7 bases; bases with no gene match: 8. This CDR3 spans 13 amino acids. The CDR3, as DNA: TGTGCCAGCATGAGCGGGAGATTTGGCGAGCAGTACTTC. Protein product: CASMSGRFGEQYF.

The chain joins TRBV2 to TRBJ1-1; TRBD1 is a possible D gene (6 bases). Germline CDR1 and CDR2: SNHLY and FYNNEI. The ends were cut back, 7 bases at V and 8 bases at J, with 20 bases in the middle. The CDR3 is made up of 14 amino acids. The CDR3, as DNA: TGTGCCAGCACCGCCCGTTTGCCCGGACAGGAAGCTTTCTTT. Translation: CASTARLPGQEAFF.

The V call is TRBV27, the J call TRBJ2-3, with TRBD2 matching 7 bases. CDR1 and CDR2 (germline): MNHEY, SMNVEV (reference sequence). The CDR3 covers 14 residues. V was pared by 2 bases and J by 3 bases, with 2 bases of the junction left unmatched. DNA of the CDR3: TGTGCCAGCAGTTTACCGGGGGGAACAGATACGCAGTATTTT. The encoded protein is CASSLPGGTDTQYF.

This clone has a handful of counts. The rearrangement links TRBV6-5 to TRBJ2-5; maybe TRBD1 (5 bases). Germline V gene lookup returns CDR1 MNHEY and CDR2 SVGAGI. There are 15 residues in the CDR3. Trimming stripped 4 bases from V and 4 bases from J, with 16 bases between. The CDR3 region has the DNA TGTGCCAGCAGTTTCCTAAGGGGCCCGAGAGAGACCCAGTACTTC. It codes for CASSFLRGPRETQYF.

The chain combines TRBV19 with TRBJ1-1, with TRBD1 matching over 11 bases. The CDR3 is 16 residues long. The germline gives CDR1 LNHDA, CDR2 SQIVND (reference sequence). The V and J ends lost 4 bases and 3 bases, in that order; junction bases with no gene match: 7. The CDR3 DNA reads TGTGCCAGTAGTAACCGGGACAGGGGGATTGACACTGAAGCTTTCTTT. It encodes CASSNRDRGIDTEAFF.

The CDR3 DNA is TGTGCCACCAGCTGGGGGGGGGACCAAGAGACCCAGTACTTC. Protein sequence: CATSWGGDQETQYF. V usage is TRBV15 and J usage is TRBJ2-5; TRBD2 matches 7 bases. The CDR3 contains 14 residues. V shed 5 bases, J shed 0 bases, and the junction held 3 bases outside the gene matches. Germline CDR1 LNHNV, CDR2 YYDKDF (reference sequence). Based on the CDR3 plus reference TRBV15 and TRBJ2-5, the full variable domain is DAMVIQNPRYQVTQFGKPVTLSCSQTLNHNVMYWYQQKSSQAPKLLFHYYDKDFNNEADTPDNFQSRRPNTSFCFLDIRSPGLGDTAMYLCATSWGGDQETQYFGPGTRLLVL.

This clone was recorded once. V and J are TRBV10-2 and TRBJ2-5, with 12 bases identical to TRBD2. Germline CDR1 reads WSHSY; CDR2 reads SAAADI. The CDR3 is 16 amino acids. J gave up 2 bases and V 8 bases, and 9 bases lay outside the gene matches. The CDR3 loop reads CASGGRTSGIQETQYF. The CDR3 coding sequence is TGCGCCAGCGGGGGGAGGACTAGCGGGATACAAGAGACCCAGTACTTC.

CDR3 amino acids: CSVSSGTGDWTLYGYTF. The CDR3 bases are TGCAGCGTTTCGTCCGGGACAGGGGATTGGACGCTCTATGGCTACACCTTC. The chain employs TRBV29-1 and TRBJ1-2, with TRBD1 identical over 10 bases. The CDR3 contains 17 residues. Germline V gene lookup returns CDR1 SQVTM and CDR2 ANQGSEA. V dropped 5 bases and J dropped 4; count of bases not matched to a gene: 16.

The chain links TRBV3-1 (or the pseudogene TRBV3-2) to TRBJ1-1, with a weak D call TRBD1 (5 bases). The CDR3 runs 16 residues. Germline-derived CDR1 and CDR2 are LGHDT and YNNKEL (reference sequence). V shed 3 bases and J shed 5 bases, with 19 bases lying between them. CDR3 sequence (DNA): TGTGCCAGCAGCCAGGGCCTCGGGACGGGGGAAACTGAAGCTTTCTTT. Translation gives CASSQGLGTGETEAFF.

V usage is TRBV28 and J usage is TRBJ2-2; tentatively, D is TRBD2 (5 bases). This CDR3 has 14 residues. V lost 6 bases, J lost 5 bases, and 13 bases lay in between. CDR1 MDHEN and CDR2 SYDVKM come from the germline V gene. The CDR3 DNA follows: TGTGCCAGCAGGTGGCGGAGGAGGACCGGGGAGCTGTTTTTT. Translation gives CASRWRRRTGELFF.

The chain uses TRBV27 and TRBJ1-4, with a possible D match to TRBD1 (5 bases). Trimming pared 6 bases from V and 4 bases from J, leaving 9 bases between. The CDR3 loop spans 13 amino acids. Germline-derived CDR1 and CDR2 are MNHEY and SMNVEV (reference sequence). CDR3 sequence (DNA): TGTGCCAGCAGGGGGCGCATTAATGAAAAACTGTTTTTT. Its translation: CASRGRINEKLFF.